This T cell receptor (beta chain) is drawn from a study of blood T cells in healthy people across ages. The study's findings and limits: Long-lived donors carried more naive CD4+ cells and greater diversity than aged donors.

Details on this clonotype: Its target is unknown.

Trimming took off 3 bases at V and 3 bases at J, with 12 bases between the two ends. The germline gives CDR1 MNHNS, CDR2 SASEGT. The CDR3 runs to 15 residues. A second PCR, run for about 7 to 11 cycles, used a sample-barcoded 5' primer plus a J-beta primer mix. TCRdb itself ran the 5' RACE reads through MiXCR, one entry per CDR3 protein. The table includes approximately 800,000 distinct CDR3 sequences, 35% to 50% detected once. This TCR derives from an older man in good health. This chain links TRBV6-1 with TRBJ2-1, with D perhaps given as TRBD1 or TRBD2 (6 bases each). Sequencing was carried out using blood. The CDR3, as DNA: TGTGCCAGCAGTGAGGCGGGACAATTCTACAATGAGCAGTTCTTC. This gives the protein CASSEAGQFYNEQFF.